Listed here are 3 T cell receptor beta chains from one sample, sequenced in a study of blood T cells in healthy people across ages. Combining a sample-barcoded 5' primer with a J-beta primer mix, a second PCR ran for 7 to 11 cycles. A single record per CDR3 protein comes from TCRdb applying MiXCR to the 5' RACE reads. The sample has 730,000 or so distinct CDR3 sequences, 40% to 45% seen once. Source material: blood. The source is a man aged 80 or over in good health.

In this sample, this clonotype turned up a few times. CDR3 in amino acids: CASSYGSEGTEAFF. For the CDR3, the DNA is TGTGCCAGCAGTTACGGGTCAGAGGGCACTGAAGCTTTCTTT. The genes are TRBV6-2 or TRBV6-3 and TRBJ1-1; the D is unclear. Trimming cost V 2 bases and J 4 bases, with 11 bases left between them. The germline V gene has CDR1 MNHEY and CDR2 SVGEGT. The CDR3 contains 14 residues.

This clonotype has more than one count but fewer than ten. The chain couples TRBV12-3 or TRBV12-4 to TRBJ2-7; D is perhaps TRBD2 (6 bases). The CDR3 sequence is 12 residues long. The ends were cut back, 6 bases at V and 4 bases at J, with 10 bases in the middle. In nucleotides, the CDR3 is TGTGCCAGCAGAAAGGGACTTTACGAGCAGTACTTC. Translation gives CASRKGLYEQYF.

CDR3 protein: CASSLAGMYEQYF. The DNA of the CDR3 is TGTGCCAGCAGCTTAGCAGGGATGTACGAGCAGTACTTC. The chain recombines TRBV11-1 with TRBJ2-7; unclear D gene. The CDR3 sequence is 13 residues long. Germline V gene data show CDR1 as SGHAT and CDR2 as FQDESV (reference sequence). V dropped 0 bases and J dropped 4 bases, with 7 bases sitting between them.